The 25 T cell receptor beta chains below all came from one sample that was sequenced in a study of blood T cell repertoires in COVID-19. Assay used: immunoSEQ multiplex PCR; TCRdb lists only in-frame clones, some missing. The sample yields roughly 290,000 clones, 85% seen once. Sample: peripheral blood. These receptors were collected from a woman aged 45-60 years with active or convalescent COVID-19.

This clone was observed a single time. The rearrangement uses TRBV18 and TRBJ1-2; D gene uncertain. Germline values: CDR1 KGHSH, CDR2 LQKENI. Between the trimmed V and J ends, which lost 0 bases and 6 bases, there was a span of 8 bases. The CDR3 has 13 residues. In nucleotides, the CDR3 is TGTGCCAGCTCACCACCGATAAGAGATGGCTACACCTTC. Translation: CASSPPIRDGYTF.

The CDR3 region has the DNA TGTGCCAGCTCACCACCCCTGACTAGCGGGACCTACAATGAGCAGTTCTTC. This sequence encodes CASSPPLTSGTYNEQFF. The genes are TRBV18 and TRBJ2-1, with 11 bases matching TRBD2. The V segment lost 0 bases and the J segment 2 bases; nucleotides outside the gene matches: 3. This CDR3 comprises 17 residues. Germline lookup yields CDR1 KGHSH and CDR2 LQKENI.

This clone was seen once. The chain recombines TRBV3-1 (or the pseudogene TRBV3-2) with TRBJ1-2; D call uncertain. The germline gives CDR1 LGHDT, CDR2 YNNKEL (reference sequence). The CDR3 extends over 14 amino acids. Trimming took 0 bases from V and 3 from J, leaving 8 bases between them. The CDR3 nucleotides are TGTGCCAGCAGCCAAGATCCCTTTTACTATGGCTACACCTTC. Its translation is CASSQDPFYYGYTF.

The V call is TRBV6-5, the J call TRBJ1-6; TRBD1 might be the D (5 bases). Germline values: CDR1 MNHEY, CDR2 SVGAGI. The V gene lost 7 bases and the J gene lost 9 bases, with 13 bases spanning the gap. The CDR3 has 13 amino acids. CDR3 coding DNA: TGTGCCAGCACGTGGGGGGGGAGTTCACCCCTCCACTTT. Translated, it gives CASTWGGSSPLHF.

V gene TRBV3-1 (or the pseudogene TRBV3-2) combines with J gene TRBJ1-1; 8 bases line up with TRBD1. The CDR3 sequence is 14 residues long. The J segment lost 5 bases and the V segment lost 4 bases, leaving 6 bases of the junction unmatched. The germline V gene has CDR1 LGHDT and CDR2 YNNKEL (reference sequence). The CDR3 bases are TGTGCCAGCAGCCCTCATACAGGGGGAACTGAAGCTTTCTTT. Encoded protein: CASSPHTGGTEAFF.

Remarks on this clone: Other DNA sequences in the sample encode the same CDR3. The V and J genes are TRBV29-1 and TRBJ1-1; D may be TRBD1 (5 bases). This CDR3 is built from 13 residues. Trimming stripped 1 base from V and 1 base from J, with 7 bases between. Germline V gene sequence: CDR1 SQVTM, CDR2 ANQGSEA. CDR3 bases: TGCAGCGTTGAAGGACAGACGAACACTGAAGCTTTCTTT. It is translated as CSVEGQTNTEAFF.

The chain has TRBV25-1 and TRBJ2-3; 11 bases line up with TRBD2. CDR3 length: 16 amino acids. Per the germline V gene, CDR1 is MGHDK and CDR2 is SYGVNS. V dropped 3 bases and J dropped 5; count of bases not matched to a gene: 7. The CDR3 sequence is CASSDPTSGNVDTQYF. For the CDR3, the DNA is TGTGCCAGCAGTGACCCGACTAGCGGGAACGTAGATACGCAGTATTTT.

The genes are TRBV18 and TRBJ2-5; 11 nucleotides match TRBD2. CDR1 is KGHSH and CDR2 is LQKENI in the germline V gene. The V segment lost 2 bases and the J segment 5 bases; nucleotides outside the gene matches: 4. The CDR3 is 15 amino acids. In DNA, the CDR3 is TGTGCCAGCTCACCAGTGGCTAGCGGGAGGGAGACCCAGTACTTC. This sequence encodes CASSPVASGRETQYF.

In its sample, this clone was seen once. The rearrangement joins TRBV2 to TRBJ2-1, with D tentatively TRBD1 (5 bases). The V end was cut by 7 bases, the J end by 6 bases, with 13 bases between. The CDR3 consists of 13 residues. Germline-derived CDR1 and CDR2 are SNHLY and FYNNEI. CDR3 protein: CASIERGRNEQFF. CDR3 in DNA: TGTGCCAGCATCGAAAGGGGCCGCAATGAGCAGTTCTTC.

The J gene is TRBJ2-3, the V gene TRBV5-5, with 8 bases that match TRBD2. Germline CDR1 is SGHKS and CDR2 is YYEKEE (reference sequence). Trimming at V came to 2 bases and at J to 4 bases, leaving 3 bases not matched to a gene. The CDR3 is 14 residues long. The CDR3 DNA is TGTGCCAGCAGCTTTAGCGGGAACTCAGATACGCAGTATTTT. Translation: CASSFSGNSDTQYF. Based on the CDR3 plus reference TRBV5-5 and TRBJ2-3, the full variable domain is DAGVTQSPTHLIKTRGQQVTLRCSPISGHKSVSWYQQVLGQGPQFIFQYYEKEERGRGNFPDRFSARQFPNYSSELNVNALLLGDSALYLCASSFSGNSDTQYFGPGTRLTVL.

V gene TRBV4-1 combines with J gene TRBJ2-1; TRBD2 aligns across 12 bases. In germline, CDR1 is MGHRA, CDR2 YSYEKL. Losses at the gene ends were 3 bases for V and 7 bases for J; bases not matched to a gene: 7. The CDR3 runs 16 residues. CDR3 bases: TGCGCCAGCAGCCAGATGACTAGCGGGAGTTGGAATGAGCAGTTCTTC. It codes for CASSQMTSGSWNEQFF.

The chain carries TRBV28 and TRBJ1-5; D call uncertain. V was clipped by 3 bases and J by 2 bases, with 11 bases between them. Germline V lookup: CDR1 MDHEN, CDR2 SYDVKM. CDR3 length: 15 amino acids. In nucleotides, the CDR3 is TGTGCCAGCAGTTTCCGGGTGGGTCGCAATCAGCCCCAGCATTTT. Its translation: CASSFRVGRNQPQHF.

V and J are TRBV4-1 and TRBJ2-7; 8 positions match TRBD2. After removal of 0 bases from V and 3 bases from J, the junction contained 13 bases not matched to a gene. The CDR3 has 18 amino acids. CDR1 and CDR2 (germline): MGHRA, YSYEKL. The CDR3 DNA follows: TGCGCCAGCAGCCAAGATGTGAGCGGGAGACACCTAGGCTACGAGCAGTACTTC. Encoded protein: CASSQDVSGRHLGYEQYF.

The chain joins TRBV7-7 to TRBJ1-1, with D unclear. The CDR3 contains 13 residues. Trimming left V 5 bases short and J 1 base short, with 8 bases between. CDR1 and CDR2 from the germline V gene are SSHAT and FNYEAQ (reference sequence). Here the CDR3 DNA reads TGTGCCAGCAGCCAAGACAAGAACACTGAAGCTTTCTTT. Its translation: CASSQDKNTEAFF. The variable domain in full, with the rest retrieved from reference TRBV7-7 and TRBJ1-1, is GAGVSQSPRYKVTKRGQDVTLRCDPISSHATLYWYQQALGQGPEFLTYFNYEAQPDKSGLPSDRFSAERPEGSISTLTIQRTEQRDSAMYRCASSQDKNTEAFFGQGTRLTVV.

The chain carries TRBV18 and TRBJ1-1, with D perhaps matching TRBD1 (5 bases). Trimming removed 3 bases from V and 3 bases from J, with 14 bases in between. Germline lookup yields CDR1 KGHSH and CDR2 LQKENI. CDR3 length equals 15 residues. CDR3 in amino acids: CASSPFGGDDTEAFF. In nucleotides, the CDR3 is TGTGCCAGCTCACCCTTCGGAGGGGATGACACTGAAGCTTTCTTT.

This chain links TRBV5-1 with TRBJ2-1, with TRBD2 matching over 11 bases. This CDR3 region has 15 residues. The junction had 6 bases not matched to a gene; V was cut back by 2 bases and J by 8 bases. CDR1 and CDR2 from the germline V gene are SGHRS and YFSETQ. CDR3 region: CASSLTTSGIYEQFF. CDR3 nucleotides: TGCGCCAGCAGCTTAACGACTAGCGGGATCTATGAGCAGTTCTTC.

The chain is built from TRBV3-1 (or the pseudogene TRBV3-2) and TRBJ2-1, with 10 bases fitting TRBD2. V lost 0 bases, J lost 5 bases, and 7 bases stayed unmatched. Germline V gives CDR1 LGHDT, CDR2 YNNKEL (reference sequence). CDR3 length: 17 amino acids. The CDR3 DNA reads TGTGCCAGCAGCCAAGAAAGGGTAGCGGGAGGCAACAATGAGCAGTTCTTC. Protein product: CASSQERVAGGNNEQFF.

The V gene is TRBV5-1, the J gene TRBJ1-1; D unresolved. Between the trimmed V and J ends, which lost 0 bases and 3 bases, there was a span of 12 bases. This CDR3 has 15 amino acids. Germline CDR1 is SGHRS and CDR2 is YFSETQ. CDR3 in amino acids: CASSLDGVLDTEAFF. CDR3 bases: TGCGCCAGCAGCTTGGACGGGGTTTTAGACACTGAAGCTTTCTTT.

This clone appeared a single time. J is TRBJ2-5 and V is TRBV3-1 (or the pseudogene TRBV3-2); D might be TRBD2 (6 bases). The ends were cut back, 6 bases at V and 5 bases at J, with 16 bases in the middle. This CDR3 spans 14 amino acids. Germline loops: CDR1 LGHDT, CDR2 YNNKEL (reference sequence). In DNA form, the CDR3 reads TGTGCCAGCAGGCGGGATCGGACGTGGGAGACCCAGTACTTC. It yields the protein CASRRDRTWETQYF.

The chain couples TRBV12-3 or TRBV12-4 to TRBJ2-1; 7 bases match TRBD1. The CDR3 is made up of 12 amino acids. J lost 8 bases, V lost 7 bases, and 5 bases had no gene match. CDR3 DNA: TGTGCCAGCACCAAACAGGGGTATGAGCAGTTCTTC. Translation gives CASTKQGYEQFF.

This clone was counted only a few times. V gene TRBV4-2 combines with J gene TRBJ1-2; D perhaps matches TRBD1 (5 bases). Germline CDR1 reads LGHNA; CDR2 reads YNFKEQ. V gave up 0 bases and J gave up 2 bases, with 16 bases separating them. The CDR3 spans 17 residues. CDR3 amino acids: CASSQDFGGLENYGYTF. The DNA for the CDR3 is TGTGCCAGCAGCCAAGATTTCGGGGGACTCGAGAACTATGGCTACACCTTC.

The chain links TRBV3-1 (or the pseudogene TRBV3-2) to TRBJ2-5; 13 bases line up with TRBD2. The ends lost 6 bases at V and 4 bases at J; junction bases unmatched: 17. CDR3 length equals 19 residues. CDR1 is LGHDT, CDR2 YNNKEL, per germline (reference sequence). As DNA, the CDR3 is TGTGCCAGCAGTCTAATTACTAGCGGGAGGGGACCCTTGGGAGAGACCCAGTACTTC. This encodes CASSLITSGRGPLGETQYF.

This clone came up a few times. The CDR3 DNA is TGTGCCAGCAGCCCCCCCTGGACTAGCGGGACCCGGGGATACGAGCAGTACTTC. Protein: CASSPPWTSGTRGYEQYF. The chain recombines TRBV11-3 with TRBJ2-7, with 12 bases fitting TRBD2. The CDR3 runs 18 residues. Germline V gene sequence: CDR1 SGHNT, CDR2 YENEEA. V was pared by 5 bases and J by 4 bases, with 15 bases of the junction left unmatched.

The rearrangement joins TRBV9 to TRBJ1-1; D is ambiguous. The CDR3 totals 13 residues. Trimming stripped 3 bases from V and 5 bases from J, with 11 bases between. Germline V gene lookup returns CDR1 SGDLS and CDR2 YYNGEE. The CDR3 DNA sequence: TGTGCCAGCAGCGGGACGTCGGGAACTGAAGCTTTCTTT. Translating gives CASSGTSGTEAFF.

The chain combines TRBV27 with TRBJ1-5, with D uncertain. V shed 4 bases and J shed 3 bases, with 16 bases lying between them. CDR3 size: 16 residues. CDR1 MNHEY and CDR2 SMNVEV come from the germline V gene (reference sequence). CDR3 residues: CASSSAPGLHNQPQHF. The CDR3 coding sequence is TGTGCCAGCAGTTCGGCCCCAGGACTACACAATCAGCCCCAGCATTTT.